This TCR beta chain is from a study of T cell responses to AZD1222 COVID-19 vaccine. CDR1 and CDR2 (germline): LGHDT, YNNKEL (reference sequence). The CDR3 is 20 residues long. The V gene end was trimmed by 3 bases and the J gene end by 4 bases; junction bases not matched to a gene: 14. Sequencing was performed with immunoSEQ multiplex PCR; in TCRdb, only in-frame clones are kept and a portion is missing. The sample contains 100,000 to 110,000 clones, about 93% of which appear only once. The chain joins TRBV3-1 (or the pseudogene TRBV3-2) to TRBJ2-1; TRBD2 matches at 14 bases. The material sequenced was peripheral blood, taken on day 0 of AZD1222 vaccination. The TCR sequence derives from an adult in good health. CDR3 in DNA: TGTGCCAGCAGCCATGATCCGGGACTAGCGGGAGCAGGGGGGTACAATGAGCAGTTCTTC. As protein: CASSHDPGLAGAGGYNEQFF.